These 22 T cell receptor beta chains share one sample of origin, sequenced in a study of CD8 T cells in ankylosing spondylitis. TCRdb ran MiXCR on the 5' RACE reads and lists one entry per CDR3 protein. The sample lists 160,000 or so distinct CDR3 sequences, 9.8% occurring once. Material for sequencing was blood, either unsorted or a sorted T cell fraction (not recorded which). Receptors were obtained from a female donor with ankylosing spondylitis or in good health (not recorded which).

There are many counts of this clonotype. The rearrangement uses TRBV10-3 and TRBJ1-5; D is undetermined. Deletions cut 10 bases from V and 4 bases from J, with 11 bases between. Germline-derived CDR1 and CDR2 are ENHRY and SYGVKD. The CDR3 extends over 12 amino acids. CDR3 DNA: TGTGCCACCGCGAGCGAAAATCAGCCCCAGCATTTT. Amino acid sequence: CATASENQPQHF.

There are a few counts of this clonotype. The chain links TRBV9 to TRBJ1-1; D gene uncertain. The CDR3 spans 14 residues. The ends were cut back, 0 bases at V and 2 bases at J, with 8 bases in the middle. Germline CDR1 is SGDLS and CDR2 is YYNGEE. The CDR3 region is CASSVGAVNTEAFF. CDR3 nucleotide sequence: TGTGCCAGCAGCGTAGGGGCGGTTAACACTGAAGCTTTCTTT. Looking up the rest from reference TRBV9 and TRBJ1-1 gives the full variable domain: DSGVTQTPKHLITATGQRVTLRCSPRSGDLSVYWYQQSLDQGLQFLIQYYNGEERAKGNILERFSAQQFPDLHSELNLSSLELGDSALYFCASSVGAVNTEAFFGQGTRLTVV.

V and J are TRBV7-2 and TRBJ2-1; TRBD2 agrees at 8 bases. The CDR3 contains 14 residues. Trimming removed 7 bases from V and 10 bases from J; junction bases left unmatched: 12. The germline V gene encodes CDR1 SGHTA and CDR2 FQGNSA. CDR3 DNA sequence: TGTGCCAGCACCGCCTGGGAGCGGGAGTCAGAGCAGTTCTTC. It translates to CASTAWERESEQFF.

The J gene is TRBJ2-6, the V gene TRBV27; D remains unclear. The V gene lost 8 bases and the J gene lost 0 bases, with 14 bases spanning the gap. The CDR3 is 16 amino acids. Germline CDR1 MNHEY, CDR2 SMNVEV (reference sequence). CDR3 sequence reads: CASGWPGPSGANVLTF. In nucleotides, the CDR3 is TGTGCCAGCGGTTGGCCCGGCCCCTCTGGGGCCAACGTCCTGACTTTC.

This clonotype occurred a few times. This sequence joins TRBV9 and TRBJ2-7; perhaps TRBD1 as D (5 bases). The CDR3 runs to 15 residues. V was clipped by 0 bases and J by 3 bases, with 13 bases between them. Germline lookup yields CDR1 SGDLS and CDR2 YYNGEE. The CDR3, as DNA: TGTGCCAGCAGCGTAGCTTCAGGGATCCTCTACGAGCAGTACTTC. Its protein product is CASSVASGILYEQYF.

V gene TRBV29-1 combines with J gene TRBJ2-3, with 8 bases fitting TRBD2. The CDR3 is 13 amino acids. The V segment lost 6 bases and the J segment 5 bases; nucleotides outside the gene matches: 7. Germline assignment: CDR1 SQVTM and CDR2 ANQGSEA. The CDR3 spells CSVGTSFEDTQYF. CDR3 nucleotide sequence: TGCAGCGTGGGGACTAGTTTCGAAGATACGCAGTATTTT.

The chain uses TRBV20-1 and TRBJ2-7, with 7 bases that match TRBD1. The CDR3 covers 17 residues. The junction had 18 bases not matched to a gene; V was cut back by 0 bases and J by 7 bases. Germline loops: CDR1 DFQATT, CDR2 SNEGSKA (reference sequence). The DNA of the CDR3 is TGCAGTGCTAGAGATCCCCTCCTCGACAGGGTCCAGGGTGAGCAGTACTTC. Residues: CSARDPLLDRVQGEQYF.

For the CDR3, the DNA is TGTGCCAGCAGCCGCACAGGGGGCACAGATACGCAGTATTTT. Encoded protein: CASSRTGGTDTQYF. The rearrangement links TRBV7-3 to TRBJ2-3; TRBD1 matches 7 bases. The ends lost 5 bases at V and 1 base at J; junction bases unmatched: 3. Germline CDR1 reads SGHTA; CDR2 reads FQGTGA. The CDR3 has 14 amino acids.

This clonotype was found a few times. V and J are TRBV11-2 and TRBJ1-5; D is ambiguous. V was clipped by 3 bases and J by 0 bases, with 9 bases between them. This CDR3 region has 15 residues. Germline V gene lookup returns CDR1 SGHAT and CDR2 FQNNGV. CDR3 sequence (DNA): TGTGCCAGCAGCTTCAACAGCTATAGCAATCAGCCCCAGCATTTT. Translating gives CASSFNSYSNQPQHF.

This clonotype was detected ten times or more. The CDR3 coding sequence is TGTGCCGGCAATCGGGGCACTGAAGCTTTCTTT. Residues: CAGNRGTEAFF. The V call is TRBV12-3 or TRBV12-4, the J call TRBJ1-1; D is uncertain. The CDR3 has 11 amino acids. V was clipped by 11 bases and J by 4 bases, with 11 bases between them.

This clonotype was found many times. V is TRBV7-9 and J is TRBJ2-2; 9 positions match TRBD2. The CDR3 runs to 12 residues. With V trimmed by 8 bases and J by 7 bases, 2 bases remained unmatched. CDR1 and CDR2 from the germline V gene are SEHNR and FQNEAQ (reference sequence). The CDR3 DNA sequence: TGTGCCAGCGCTAGCGGGATCGGGGAGCTGTTTTTT. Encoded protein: CASASGIGELFF.

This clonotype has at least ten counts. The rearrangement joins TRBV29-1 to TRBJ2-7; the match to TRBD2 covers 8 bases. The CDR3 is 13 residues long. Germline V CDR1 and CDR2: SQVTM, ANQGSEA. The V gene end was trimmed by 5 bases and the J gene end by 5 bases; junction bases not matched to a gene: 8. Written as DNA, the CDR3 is TGCAGCGTTATACTAGCGGACGGGAACGAGCAGTACTTC. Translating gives CSVILADGNEQYF.

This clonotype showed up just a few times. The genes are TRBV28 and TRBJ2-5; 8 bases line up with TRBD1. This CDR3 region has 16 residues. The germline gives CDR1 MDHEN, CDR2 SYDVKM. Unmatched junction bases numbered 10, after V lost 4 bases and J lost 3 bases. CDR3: CASSSDRDRTKETQYF. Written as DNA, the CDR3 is TGTGCCAGCAGTTCCGACCGGGACAGGACGAAAGAGACCCAGTACTTC.

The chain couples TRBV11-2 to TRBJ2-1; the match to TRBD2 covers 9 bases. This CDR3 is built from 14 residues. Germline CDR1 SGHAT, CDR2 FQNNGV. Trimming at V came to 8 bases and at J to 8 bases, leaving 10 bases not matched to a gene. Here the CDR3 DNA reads TGTGCCAGCTTTCGACTAGCGGCCGGGGATGAGCAGTTCTTC. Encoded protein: CASFRLAAGDEQFF.

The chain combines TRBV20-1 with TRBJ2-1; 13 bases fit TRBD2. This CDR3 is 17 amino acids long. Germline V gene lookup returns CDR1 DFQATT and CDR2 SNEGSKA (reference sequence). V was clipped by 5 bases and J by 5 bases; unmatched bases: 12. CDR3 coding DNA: TGCAGTGCTCGGGGACTAGCGGGAAAGTTCGGCGACAATGAGCAGTTCTTC. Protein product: CSARGLAGKFGDNEQFF.

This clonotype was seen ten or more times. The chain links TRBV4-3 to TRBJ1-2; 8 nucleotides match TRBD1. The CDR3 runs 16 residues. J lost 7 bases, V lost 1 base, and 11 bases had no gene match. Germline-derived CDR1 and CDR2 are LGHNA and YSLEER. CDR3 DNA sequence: TGCGCCAGCAGCCAAGTGAACCCGGGACAGGTCTTTGGCTACACCTTC. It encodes CASSQVNPGQVFGYTF.

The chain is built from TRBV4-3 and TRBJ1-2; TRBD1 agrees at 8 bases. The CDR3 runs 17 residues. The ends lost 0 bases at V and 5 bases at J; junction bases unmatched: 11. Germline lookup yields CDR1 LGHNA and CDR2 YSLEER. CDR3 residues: CASSQESGDRPPYGYTF. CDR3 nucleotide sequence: TGCGCCAGCAGCCAAGAGAGCGGGGACAGGCCCCCTTATGGCTACACCTTC.

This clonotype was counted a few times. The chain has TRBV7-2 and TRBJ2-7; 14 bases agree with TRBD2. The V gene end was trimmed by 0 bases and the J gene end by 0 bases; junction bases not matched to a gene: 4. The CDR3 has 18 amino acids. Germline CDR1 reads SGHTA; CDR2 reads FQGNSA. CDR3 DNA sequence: TGTGCCAGCAGCTTAGCATTCGGGACTAGCGGGAGCTCCTACGAGCAGTACTTC. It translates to CASSLAFGTSGSSYEQYF.

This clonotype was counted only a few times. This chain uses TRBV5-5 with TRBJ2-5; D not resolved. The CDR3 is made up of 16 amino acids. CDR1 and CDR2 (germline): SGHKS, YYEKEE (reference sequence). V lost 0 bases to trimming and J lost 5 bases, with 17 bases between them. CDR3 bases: TGTGCCAGCAGCTTGGCTGAAATGAACGGAGTGGAGACCCAGTACTTC. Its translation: CASSLAEMNGVETQYF.

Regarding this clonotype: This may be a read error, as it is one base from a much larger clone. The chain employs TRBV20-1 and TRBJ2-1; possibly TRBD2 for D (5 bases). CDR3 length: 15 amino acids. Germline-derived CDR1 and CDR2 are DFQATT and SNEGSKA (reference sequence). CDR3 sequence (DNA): TGCTGTGCTAGGGTAGGGAGTAGCTCCTACAATGAGCAGTTCTTC. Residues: CCARVGSSSYNEQFF.

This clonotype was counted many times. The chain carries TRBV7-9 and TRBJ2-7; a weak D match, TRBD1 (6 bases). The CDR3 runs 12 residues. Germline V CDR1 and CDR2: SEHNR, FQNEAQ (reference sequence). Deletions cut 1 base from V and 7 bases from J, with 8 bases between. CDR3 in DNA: TGTGCCAGCAGCTTAGAAAGGGGGGAGCAGTACTTC. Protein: CASSLERGEQYF.

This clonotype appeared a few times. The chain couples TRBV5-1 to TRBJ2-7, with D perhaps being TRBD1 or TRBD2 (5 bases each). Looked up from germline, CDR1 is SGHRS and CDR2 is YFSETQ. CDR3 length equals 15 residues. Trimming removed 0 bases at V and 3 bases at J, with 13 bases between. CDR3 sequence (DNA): TGCGCCAGCAGCTTGGGCGAGGGGTCTTTCTACGAGCAGTACTTC. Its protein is CASSLGEGSFYEQYF.